This TCR beta chain was recorded in a study of T-cell reconstitution after alpha-beta-depleted transplantation in children. Study conclusions and caveats: Newly made T cells mostly supplied T-cell counts and diversity one year after transplant. In patients about two months after transplant, alpha-beta T cells reportedly arose from several hundred expanded graft clones. At day 60, the high TCRbeta diversity found in some patients originated from recipient T cells and thymic progenitors that had survived.

This clonotype was seen a handful of times. Its specificity is unknown. The germline V gene has CDR1 SGHVS and CDR2 FNYEAQ. The J segment lost 1 base and the V segment lost 5 bases, leaving 10 bases of the junction unmatched. There are 17 residues in the CDR3. Preparing the TCRbeta library involved the use of unique molecular identifiers. One entry per CDR3 protein, called by TCRdb with MiXCR from the PCR reads. In the table there are 550,000 to 800,000 distinct CDR3 sequences, 10% to 15% of which are singletons. This clonotype was obtained from a girl aged 2-10 years with congenital amegakaryocytic thrombocytopenia, due to receive a stem cell transplant. The rearrangement uses TRBV7-6 and TRBJ2-2, with 7 bases matching TRBD2. This specimen consisted of PBMCs, obtained before TCRalphabeta/CD19-depleted stem cell transplant. CDR3: CASSPTSASGNTGELFF. DNA for the CDR3: TGTGCCAGCAGCCCAACGTCGGCTAGCGGGAACACCGGGGAGCTGTTTTTT.